Shown below are 31 T cell receptor beta chains from a single sample sequenced in a study of CD8+ T cells in alopecia areata. Extracted RNA was reverse transcribed into cDNA, the sequencing template. Assay used: immunoSEQ multiplex PCR; TCRdb lists only in-frame clones, some missing. The sample carries around 140,000 clones, approximately 45% recorded once. Input material: CD4+ T cells sorted from blood. All receptors derive from a human donor with alopecia areata.

This clone was detected a few times. The chain couples TRBV7-2 to TRBJ2-1, with 9 bases that match TRBD1. The CDR3 length is 14 residues. The germline gives CDR1 SGHTA, CDR2 FQGNSA. The ends lost 5 bases at V and 8 bases at J; junction bases unmatched: 7. CDR3 region: CASSLGGQGYEQFF. The CDR3 DNA reads TGTGCCAGCAGCCTGGGGGGACAGGGCTATGAGCAGTTCTTC.

In DNA form, the CDR3 reads TGTGCCAGCTCACCGATCGGGGCCAGCACCGGGGAGCTGTTTTTT. The encoded protein is CASSPIGASTGELFF. This chain connects TRBV18 to TRBJ2-2; D may match TRBD1 or TRBD2 (5 bases each). V lost 3 bases and J 4 bases, leaving 12 bases between the germline ends. This CDR3 has 15 residues. CDR1 is KGHSH and CDR2 is LQKENI in the germline V gene.

This clone was observed a handful of times. V is TRBV5-4 and J is TRBJ2-1; tentatively, D is TRBD2 (6 bases). The V gene's germline CDR1 is SGHNT and CDR2 YYREEE (reference sequence). The CDR3 covers 16 residues. The ends were cut back, 0 bases at V and 2 bases at J, with 12 bases in the middle. The CDR3 loop reads CASSLDGSGAYNEQFF. In DNA, the CDR3 is TGTGCCAGCAGCTTGGACGGTAGCGGAGCCTACAATGAGCAGTTCTTC.

This clone was counted once. The V call is TRBV2, the J call TRBJ2-1; no definite D call. CDR1 is SNHLY, CDR2 FYNNEI, per germline. The CDR3 is made up of 12 amino acids. V was trimmed by 4 bases and J by 4 bases, leaving 5 bases between them. Here the CDR3 DNA reads TGTGCCAGCAGTGTTGGTTACAATGAGCAGTTCTTC. Protein sequence: CASSVGYNEQFF. The whole variable domain, remainder taken from reference TRBV2 and TRBJ2-1, is EPEVTQTPSHQVTQMGQEVILRCVPISNHLYFYWYRQILGQKVEFLVSFYNNEISEKSEIFDDQFSVERPDGSNFTLKIRSTKLEDSAMYFCASSVGYNEQFFGPGTRLTVL.

The gene calls are TRBV29-1 and TRBJ1-2, with 10 bases that match TRBD1. Germline V gene data show CDR1 as SQVTM and CDR2 as ANQGSEA. The CDR3 runs to 14 residues. Trimming cost V 7 bases and J 2 bases; bases outside gene matches: 7. The CDR3 sequence: CSADPGQGNYGYTF. The DNA for the CDR3 is TGCAGCGCTGACCCGGGACAGGGGAACTATGGCTACACCTTC.

About this clone itself: Other DNA sequences in the same sample also yield this CDR3. The chain carries TRBV29-1 and TRBJ1-2, with a weak D call TRBD1 (6 bases). This CDR3 is 12 amino acids long. V was cut by 6 bases and J by 3 bases, with 11 bases left in between. Per the germline V gene, CDR1 is SQVTM and CDR2 is ANQGSEA. The CDR3 nucleotides are TGCAGCGTAGAACAGGGTTACTATGGCTACACCTTC. Encoded protein: CSVEQGYYGYTF.

This clone was observed a few times. This chain joins TRBV30 and TRBJ2-3; TRBD2 aligns across 7 bases. V lost 3 bases to trimming and J lost 3 bases; unmatched junction nucleotides: 3. Germline-derived CDR1 and CDR2 are GTSNPN and SVGIG (reference sequence). CDR3 length equals 13 residues. The CDR3 DNA follows: TGTGCCTGGAGGCTGCGGGGGACAGATACGCAGTATTTT. Encoded protein: CAWRLRGTDTQYF.

There are a few counts of this clone. The chain uses TRBV28 and TRBJ1-1, with D tentatively TRBD1 (6 bases). CDR1 is MDHEN, CDR2 SYDVKM, per germline. Deletions cut 6 bases from V and 10 bases from J, with 15 bases between. This CDR3 is 12 amino acids long. The DNA for the CDR3 is TGTGCCAGCAGACTATTAGGGGGAGCAGCTTTCTTT. Translated: CASRLLGGAAFF.

V gene TRBV29-1 combines with J gene TRBJ2-1, with 8 bases that match TRBD2. The CDR3 is made up of 14 amino acids. CDR1 is SQVTM and CDR2 is ANQGSEA in the germline V gene. J was trimmed by 3 bases and V by 6 bases; bases with no gene match: 7. The CDR3 sequence: CSVPAGAVYNEQFF. Written as DNA, the CDR3 is TGCAGCGTGCCAGCGGGAGCAGTCTACAATGAGCAGTTCTTC.

The chain combines TRBV29-1 with TRBJ1-1, with D possibly matching TRBD1 (5 bases). V shed 6 bases and J shed 0 bases, with 17 bases lying between them. Germline-derived CDR1 and CDR2 are SQVTM and ANQGSEA. This CDR3 has 15 amino acids. CDR3 nucleotide sequence: TGCAGCGTGGGAGCGTGGGGCGGCATGAACACTGAAGCTTTCTTT. It specifies CSVGAWGGMNTEAFF.

This clone was recorded once. This chain links TRBV5-1 with TRBJ2-3; D is undetermined. V shed 0 bases and J shed 3 bases, with 11 bases lying between them. The CDR3 is 15 amino acids. The V gene's germline CDR1 is SGHRS and CDR2 YFSETQ. For the CDR3, the DNA is TGCGCCAGCAGCTTGGCCGTCAGTATGACAGATACGCAGTATTTT. Protein sequence: CASSLAVSMTDTQYF. The full variable domain, in which reference TRBV5-1 and TRBJ2-3 provide the parts outside the CDR3, is KAGVTQTPRYLIKTRGQQVTLSCSPISGHRSVSWYQQTPGQGLQFLFEYFSETQRNKGNFPGRFSGRQFSNSRSEMNVSTLELGDSALYLCASSLAVSMTDTQYFGPGTRLTVL.

V gene TRBV29-1 combines with J gene TRBJ2-5; no firm D call. Germline loops: CDR1 SQVTM, CDR2 ANQGSEA. The CDR3 loop spans 14 amino acids. The V gene lost 7 bases and the J gene lost 2 bases, with 17 bases spanning the gap. The CDR3 protein is CSARKGRKQETQYF. The CDR3 DNA reads as TGCAGCGCGAGGAAAGGACGAAAGCAAGAGACCCAGTACTTC.

The J gene is TRBJ2-1, the V gene TRBV7-6; no clear D. Germline V gives CDR1 SGHVS, CDR2 FNYEAQ. V was cut by 3 bases and J by 6 bases, with 9 bases left in between. The CDR3 is 13 amino acids. CDR3 residues: CASSFGTSNEQFF. CDR3 in DNA: TGTGCCAGCAGCTTCGGTACGAGCAATGAGCAGTTCTTC.

The chain combines TRBV6-6 with TRBJ1-1; no clear D. The V and J ends lost 6 bases and 10 bases respectively, with 15 bases between them. Germline assignment: CDR1 MNHNY and CDR2 SVGAGI (reference sequence). The length of the CDR3 is 12 residues. CDR3 residues: CASSPREDRAFF. DNA for the CDR3: TGTGCCAGCAGCCCCCGAGAGGACCGAGCTTTCTTT.

The rearrangement uses TRBV29-1 and TRBJ2-5, with D uncertain. The CDR3 runs 12 residues. The V gene's germline CDR1 is SQVTM and CDR2 ANQGSEA. V gave up 5 bases and J gave up 1 base, with 8 bases separating them. The CDR3 bases are TGCAGCGTTTCGCGGACCCAAGAGACCCAGTACTTC. This codes for CSVSRTQETQYF. Drawing the rest from reference TRBV29-1 and TRBJ2-5, the complete variable domain is SAVISQKPSRDICQRGTSLTIQCQVDSQVTMMFWYRQQPGQSLTLIATANQGSEATYESGFVIDKFPISRPNLTFSTLTVSNMSPEDSSIYLCSVSRTQETQYFGPGTRLLVL.

The chain joins TRBV23-1 to TRBJ1-1; no firm D call. TRBV23-1 is placed among ORFs of uncertain function. The CDR3 has 11 amino acids. Trimming left V 7 bases short and J 1 base short, with 4 bases between. The CDR3 sequence is CASTQNTEAFF. The DNA of the CDR3 is TGCGCCAGCACACAGAACACTGAAGCTTTCTTT.

V is TRBV27 and J is TRBJ2-3, with unresolved D. With 4 bases removed from V and 1 base from J, the gap between germline ends came to 6 bases. CDR3 length equals 13 residues. Per the germline V gene, CDR1 is MNHEY and CDR2 is SMNVEV (reference sequence). The CDR3 coding sequence is TGTGCCAGCAGTTGGCTAGGCACAGATACGCAGTATTTT. It encodes CASSWLGTDTQYF.

This clone was found a few times. The gene calls are TRBV7-3 and TRBJ2-1; TRBD2 matches at 7 bases. The CDR3 contains 16 residues. V was clipped by 2 bases and J by 4 bases; unmatched bases: 8. Germline CDR1 and CDR2: SGHTA and FQGTGA. The CDR3 here is CASSLAASGFYNEQFF. The CDR3 nucleotides are TGTGCCAGCAGCTTAGCTGCTAGCGGCTTTTACAATGAGCAGTTCTTC.

About this clone itself: Additional DNA sequences in this sample encode the identical CDR3. V gene TRBV29-1 combines with J gene TRBJ1-1; the D is unclear. The V end was cut by 4 bases, the J end by 3 bases, with 6 bases between. The CDR3 is made up of 11 amino acids. Germline loops: CDR1 SQVTM, CDR2 ANQGSEA. CDR3 in DNA: TGCAGCGTTGTAAAGGACACTGAAGCTTTCTTT. It yields the protein CSVVKDTEAFF. Together with reference TRBV29-1 and TRBJ1-1, the CDR3 gives the full variable domain: SAVISQKPSRDICQRGTSLTIQCQVDSQVTMMFWYRQQPGQSLTLIATANQGSEATYESGFVIDKFPISRPNLTFSTLTVSNMSPEDSSIYLCSVVKDTEAFFGQGTRLTVV.

The V and J genes are TRBV11-2 and TRBJ2-3, with unresolved D. The CDR3 extends over 15 amino acids. Germline CDR1 and CDR2: SGHAT and FQNNGV. V lost 3 bases to trimming and J lost 2 bases, with 12 bases between them. The CDR3 DNA reads TGTGCCAGCAGCTTGATGGACCCCTCCACAGATACGCAGTATTTT. Translated: CASSLMDPSTDTQYF.

In this sample, this clone turned up a few times. The CDR3 here is CASSLFSGGHQPQHF. The CDR3 DNA is TGTGCCAGCAGTTTATTTTCAGGGGGACATCAGCCCCAGCATTTT. The chain employs TRBV27 and TRBJ1-5; 7 nucleotides line up with TRBD1. The germline V gene encodes CDR1 MNHEY and CDR2 SMNVEV (reference sequence). CDR3 length equals 15 residues. Trimming cost V 1 base and J 5 bases; bases outside gene matches: 5.

This chain connects TRBV27 to TRBJ1-2, with 10 bases lining up with TRBD1. CDR1 and CDR2 (germline): MNHEY, SMNVEV (reference sequence). The CDR3 has 16 amino acids. V lost 3 bases and J lost 10; bases outside the gene matches: 14. The CDR3 protein is CASSFGMTGQGFAYTF. The CDR3, as DNA: TGTGCCAGCAGTTTTGGAATGACGGGACAGGGGTTCGCCTACACCTTC.

In this sample, this clone turned up a few times. V gene TRBV5-4 combines with J gene TRBJ2-7, with D perhaps assigned TRBD1 or TRBD2 (5 bases each). V gave up 4 bases and J gave up 2 bases, with 19 bases separating them. CDR1 is SGHNT and CDR2 is YYREEE in the germline V gene (reference sequence). The CDR3 is 16 amino acids. CDR3 nucleotide sequence: TGTGCCAGCAGCGGGACGTCGGACGGGATCACCTACGAGCAGTACTTC. Residues: CASSGTSDGITYEQYF. The full variable domain, with the rest looked up from reference TRBV5-4 and TRBJ2-7, is ETGVTQSPTHLIKTRGQQVTLRCSSQSGHNTVSWYQQALGQGPQFIFQYYREEENGRGNFPPRFSGLQFPNYSSELNVNALELDDSALYLCASSGTSDGITYEQYFGPGTRLTVT.

This clone occurred a few times. This chain joins TRBV5-6 and TRBJ2-7, with D possibly matching TRBD1 (6 bases). Germline CDR1 reads SGHDT; CDR2 reads YYEEEE. The germline V and J ends were trimmed by 1 base and 6 bases, with 8 bases remaining between them. This CDR3 spans 12 amino acids. CDR3: CASSLQGTEQYF. CDR3 nucleotide sequence: TGTGCCAGCAGCTTGCAGGGGACCGAGCAGTACTTC.

This clone has just a few counts. The V call is TRBV29-1, the J call TRBJ1-1, with D hard to call. Germline CDR1 is SQVTM and CDR2 is ANQGSEA. This CDR3 spans 13 amino acids. Trimming removed 2 bases at V and 3 bases at J, with 10 bases between. For the CDR3, the DNA is TGCAGCGTTGAACGTGGTACGGACACTGAAGCTTTCTTT. As protein: CSVERGTDTEAFF.

The J gene is TRBJ2-1, the V gene TRBV9, with a weak D call TRBD2 (6 bases). This CDR3 is 15 amino acids long. CDR1 and CDR2 (germline): SGDLS, YYNGEE. V lost 1 base and J lost 1, with 9 bases in between. CDR3 amino acids: CASSVYGRSYNEQFF. The CDR3 DNA reads TGTGCCAGCAGCGTATACGGGAGATCCTACAATGAGCAGTTCTTC.

Only a few counts were recorded for this clone. The V call is TRBV10-3, the J call TRBJ2-7, with 9 bases aligning to TRBD2. The germline V gene has CDR1 ENHRY and CDR2 SYGVKD. This CDR3 region has 16 residues. Germline trimming cut 1 base from V and 5 bases from J; bases unmatched to any gene: 9. CDR3 sequence: CAISELAGGTLDEQYF. CDR3 sequence (DNA): TGTGCCATCAGTGAGTTGGCGGGAGGGACCCTAGACGAGCAGTACTTC.

This clone was observed a few times. J is TRBJ1-1 and V is TRBV18; D might be TRBD1 (6 bases). Germline V gene sequence: CDR1 KGHSH, CDR2 LQKENI. The CDR3 sequence is 14 residues long. V lost 0 bases, J lost 8 bases, and 13 bases lay in between. This CDR3 is CASSPPSQGQEAFF. The CDR3 nucleotides are TGTGCCAGCTCACCACCCTCACAGGGACAAGAAGCTTTCTTT.

The CDR3 reads CSARRTYTGELFF. Here the CDR3 DNA reads TGCAGCGCCCGTCGGACGTACACCGGGGAGCTGTTTTTT. The genes are TRBV29-1 and TRBJ2-2, with D unresolved. The CDR3 loop spans 13 amino acids. Trimming shortened V by 7 bases and J by 3 bases, and 12 bases separated the two germline ends. CDR1 and CDR2 from the germline V gene are SQVTM and ANQGSEA.

Turning to this clone: Distinct nucleotide sequences in the sample also encode this CDR3. The chain links TRBV7-9 to TRBJ2-6; D is undetermined. Trimming stripped 3 bases from V and 0 bases from J, with 6 bases between. The CDR3 sequence is 15 residues long. CDR1 is SEHNR, CDR2 FQNEAQ, per germline (reference sequence). The CDR3 spells CASSFWVSGANVLTF. The CDR3 DNA is TGTGCCAGCAGCTTTTGGGTCTCTGGGGCCAACGTCCTGACTTTC. The full variable domain, completed using reference TRBV7-9 and TRBJ2-6, is DTGVSQNPRHKITKRGQNVTFRCDPISEHNRLYWYRQTLGQGPEFLTYFQNEAQLEKSRLLSDRFSAERPKGSFSTLEIQRTEQGDSAMYLCASSFWVSGANVLTFGAGSRLTVL.

The chain's CDR3 is CSASRAANQPQHF. CDR3 in DNA: TGCAGCGCCAGTCGGGCAGCGAATCAGCCCCAGCATTTT. This sequence joins TRBV29-1 and TRBJ1-5; no reliable D call. CDR1 and CDR2 (germline): SQVTM, ANQGSEA. This CDR3 is built from 13 residues. The V end was cut by 7 bases, the J end by 4 bases, with 14 bases between.